Listed here are 28 T cell receptor beta chains from one sample, sequenced in a study of cytomegalovirus exposure and HLA in healthy donors. PCR primers comprised 60 Vbeta and 13 Jbeta primers. Assay used: immunoSEQ multiplex PCR; TCRdb lists only in-frame clones, some missing. Of 90,000 to 130,000 clones in the sample, 70% to 80% were seen once. Sequencing used PBMCs. The receptors stem from a woman aged 18-29 years in good health and CMV-seropositive.

The chain carries TRBV4-1 and TRBJ1-2, with D hard to call. The CDR3 loop spans 13 amino acids. Germline CDR1 is MGHRA and CDR2 is YSYEKL. V dropped 3 bases and J dropped 5 bases, with 10 bases sitting between them. The CDR3 DNA reads TGCGCCAGCAGCCAGACTCCATCGTATGGCTACACCTTC. Its protein product is CASSQTPSYGYTF.

This chain connects TRBV10-3 to TRBJ2-1; D is perhaps TRBD2 (6 bases). V was cut by 3 bases and J by 0 bases, with 18 bases left in between. The V gene's germline CDR1 is ENHRY and CDR2 SYGVKD. The CDR3 runs 18 residues. Here the CDR3 reads CAISDGGREESSYNEQFF. DNA for the CDR3: TGTGCCATCAGTGATGGGGGTAGGGAGGAAAGCTCCTACAATGAGCAGTTCTTC.

The chain is built from TRBV7-6 and TRBJ2-3; TRBD2 matches at 9 bases. With V trimmed by 1 base and J by 6 bases, 14 bases remained unmatched. The CDR3 totals 18 residues. Per the germline V gene, CDR1 is SGHVS and CDR2 is FNYEAQ. The DNA of the CDR3 is TGTGCCAGCAGCTTAGTAGCGGGAGCCGGACGTCTAGGCGATACGCAGTATTTT. Translation gives CASSLVAGAGRLGDTQYF. The whole variable domain, remainder taken from reference TRBV7-6 and TRBJ2-3, is GAGVSQSPRYKVTKRGQDVALRCDPISGHVSLYWYRQALGQGPEFLTYFNYEAQQDKSGLPNDRFSAERPEGSISTLTIQRTEQRDSAMYRCASSLVAGAGRLGDTQYFGPGTRLTVL.

The rearrangement links TRBV6-1 to TRBJ2-1, with 9 bases that match TRBD2. Germline V CDR1 and CDR2: MNHNS, SASEGT. CDR3 length: 15 residues. The V gene end was trimmed by 4 bases and the J gene end by 6 bases; junction bases not matched to a gene: 7. CDR3 nucleotides: TGTGCCAGCAGTGTTGGACTAGCGAGCGTCAATGAGCAGTTCTTC. Amino acid sequence: CASSVGLASVNEQFF.

This clone has only a few counts. The chain recombines TRBV19 with TRBJ1-1, with D possibly matching TRBD1 (6 bases). Germline CDR1 and CDR2: LNHDA and SQIVND (reference sequence). The CDR3 runs to 14 residues. Trimming took 1 base from V and 1 from J, leaving 7 bases between them. In nucleotides, the CDR3 is TGTGCCAGTAGTATAGTGACAGGGAACACTGAAGCTTTCTTT. It yields the protein CASSIVTGNTEAFF.

CDR3 coding DNA: TGTGCCAGCAGCCCACCAGGGCCCGAGCAGTACTTC. Protein product: CASSPPGPEQYF. The chain joins TRBV9 to TRBJ2-7, with D possibly matching TRBD1 (5 bases). V lost 4 bases, J lost 6 bases, and 11 bases lay in between. This CDR3 comprises 12 residues. Germline V gene data show CDR1 as SGDLS and CDR2 as YYNGEE.

The rearrangement joins TRBV4-1 to TRBJ2-3; D may be TRBD2 (5 bases). Germline values: CDR1 MGHRA, CDR2 YSYEKL. The CDR3 extends over 14 amino acids. V was cut by 6 bases and J by 0 bases, with 10 bases left in between. CDR3 residues: CASRRVGSTDTQYF. As DNA, the CDR3 is TGCGCCAGCAGGAGGGTTGGCAGCACAGATACGCAGTATTTT.

The rearrangement uses TRBV5-1 and TRBJ1-1; no firm D call. The CDR3 contains 12 residues. Germline V gene data show CDR1 as SGHRS and CDR2 as YFSETQ. The germline V and J ends were trimmed by 5 bases and 2 bases, with 7 bases remaining between them. The CDR3 reads CASRGGNTEAFF. As DNA, the CDR3 is TGCGCCAGCAGGGGAGGAAACACTGAAGCTTTCTTT.

The V and J genes are TRBV6-1 and TRBJ2-5; 8 positions match TRBD1. This CDR3 has 15 amino acids. The germline V gene has CDR1 MNHNS and CDR2 SASEGT. V dropped 2 bases and J dropped 14; count of bases not matched to a gene: 16. The CDR3 nucleotides read TGTGCCAGCAGTGAAAAGCACAGGGGGACTTTAGACCCCTACTTC. Encoded protein: CASSEKHRGTLDPYF.

In this sample, this clone turned up a few times. CDR3 sequence: CATRRGLTDTQYF. CDR3 in DNA: TGTGCCACCCGGCGGGGGCTAACAGATACGCAGTATTTT. This chain connects TRBV6-5 to TRBJ2-3, with D maybe TRBD2 (7 bases). Trimming left V 10 bases short and J 3 bases short, with 14 bases between. There are 13 residues in the CDR3. CDR1 MNHEY and CDR2 SVGAGI come from the germline V gene.

This clone showed up just a few times. The chain combines TRBV30 with TRBJ1-6; a possible D gene is TRBD1 (6 bases). V dropped 3 bases and J dropped 10 bases, with 19 bases sitting between them. The CDR3 contains 15 residues. The germline CDR1 and CDR2 sequences are GTSNPN and SVGIG (reference sequence). Here the CDR3 DNA reads TGTGCCTGGAGGGGAAGTGTACAGGGAAGCTCACCCCTCCACTTT. Translating gives CAWRGSVQGSSPLHF.

V gene TRBV6-5 combines with J gene TRBJ2-5; D is perhaps TRBD1 (7 bases). Germline CDR1 and CDR2: MNHEY and SVGAGI. This CDR3 is built from 13 residues. Trimming removed 6 bases from V and 5 bases from J, with 13 bases in between. The chain's CDR3 is CASSRSGGETQYF. CDR3 sequence (DNA): TGTGCCAGCAGCAGATCAGGGGGGGAGACCCAGTACTTC.

This clone has only a few counts. CDR3 nucleotide sequence: TGCGCCAGCAGCTTGGTTAGGGCCGGGGGGGATACGCAGTATTTT. This encodes CASSLVRAGGDTQYF. J is TRBJ2-3 and V is TRBV5-1; 7 positions agree with TRBD2. CDR1 and CDR2 from the germline V gene are SGHRS and YFSETQ. V lost 0 bases, J lost 6 bases, and 7 bases stayed unmatched. The CDR3 is made up of 15 amino acids. Drawing the rest from reference TRBV5-1 and TRBJ2-3, the complete variable domain is KAGVTQTPRYLIKTRGQQVTLSCSPISGHRSVSWYQQTPGQGLQFLFEYFSETQRNKGNFPGRFSGRQFSNSRSEMNVSTLELGDSALYLCASSLVRAGGDTQYFGPGTRLTVL.

The CDR3 spells CASSPPGSYNEQFF. The CDR3 DNA is TGTGCCAGCAGCCCCCCCGGGTCCTACAATGAGCAGTTCTTC. The chain recombines TRBV7-3 with TRBJ2-1; no firm D call. This CDR3 contains 14 residues. V gave up 5 bases and J gave up 1 base, with 9 bases separating them. The germline CDR1 and CDR2 sequences are SGHTA and FQGTGA.

A few counts support this clone. The chain couples TRBV27 to TRBJ1-1; D remains unclear. V was clipped by 0 bases and J by 2 bases, with 10 bases between them. The CDR3 is 15 residues long. The germline gives CDR1 MNHEY, CDR2 SMNVEV (reference sequence). The CDR3 bases are TGTGCCAGCAGTTTATCATTACAGAGAAACACTGAAGCTTTCTTT. It specifies CASSLSLQRNTEAFF.

This chain joins TRBV7-9 and TRBJ2-3, with 8 bases that match TRBD1. CDR3 size: 15 residues. The trim removed 4 bases at V and 2 bases at J, leaving 5 bases unmatched. CDR1 and CDR2 (germline): SEHNR, FQNEAQ (reference sequence). For the CDR3, the DNA is TGTGCCAGCAGCTCGCGGACAGGGATCACAGATACGCAGTATTTT. It encodes CASSSRTGITDTQYF.

The V call is TRBV28, the J call TRBJ1-3; D perhaps matches TRBD1 (6 bases). V shed 8 bases and J shed 2 bases, with 16 bases lying between them. CDR3 length: 15 amino acids. Germline V gene data show CDR1 as MDHEN and CDR2 as SYDVKM. The CDR3 DNA follows: TGTGCCAGCTATTCCAGACAGGACCCTGGAAACACCATATATTTT. Its translation: CASYSRQDPGNTIYF.

The genes are TRBV5-1 and TRBJ2-7; 8 bases fit TRBD2. The CDR3 spans 13 residues. After removal of 3 bases from V and 6 bases from J, the junction contained 5 bases not matched to a gene. The germline CDR1 and CDR2 sequences are SGHRS and YFSETQ. The CDR3 DNA sequence: TGCGCCAGCAGCTCGGGACTAGTAACCGAGCAGTACTTC. It encodes CASSSGLVTEQYF. Using reference TRBV5-1 and TRBJ2-7 for the parts outside the CDR3, the full variable domain is KAGVTQTPRYLIKTRGQQVTLSCSPISGHRSVSWYQQTPGQGLQFLFEYFSETQRNKGNFPGRFSGRQFSNSRSEMNVSTLELGDSALYLCASSSGLVTEQYFGPGTRLTVT.

This chain joins TRBV28 and TRBJ1-4; D ambiguous. This CDR3 is 16 amino acids long. Germline V gives CDR1 MDHEN, CDR2 SYDVKM. The V end was cut by 4 bases, the J end by 6 bases, with 18 bases between. The CDR3: CASSSQERATYEKLFF. The CDR3 DNA reads TGTGCCAGCAGTTCCCAAGAGAGGGCGACTTATGAAAAACTGTTTTTT.

The rearrangement links TRBV10-2 to TRBJ2-1, with 7 bases identical to TRBD2. Per germline, CDR1 WSHSY and CDR2 SAAADI. V was pared by 1 base and J by 12 bases, with 6 bases of the junction left unmatched. CDR3 length: 13 amino acids. CDR3 residues: CASSEWSGKRQFF. CDR3 nucleotide sequence: TGCGCCAGCAGTGAGTGGAGCGGGAAAAGGCAGTTCTTC.

The chain joins TRBV28 to TRBJ2-4, with D uncertain. The V and J ends lost 6 bases and 0 bases respectively, with 6 bases between them. Germline values: CDR1 MDHEN, CDR2 SYDVKM. This CDR3 is 13 amino acids long. Here the CDR3 reads CASRELAKNIQYF. CDR3 nucleotide sequence: TGTGCCAGCAGGGAGCTAGCCAAAAACATTCAGTACTTC. The full variable domain, with the rest looked up from reference TRBV28 and TRBJ2-4, is DVKVTQSSRYLVKRTGEKVFLECVQDMDHENMFWYRQDPGLGLRLIYFSYDVKMKEKGDIPEGYSVSREKKERFSLILESASTNQTSMYLCASRELAKNIQYFGAGTRLSVL.

V is TRBV28 and J is TRBJ2-3; 7 nucleotides line up with TRBD2. Germline V CDR1 and CDR2: MDHEN, SYDVKM. Trimming cost V 6 bases and J 2 bases; bases outside gene matches: 2. The CDR3 consists of 13 residues. The CDR3 loop is CASSRDYTDTQYF. CDR3 nucleotides: TGTGCCAGCAGCCGGGACTACACAGATACGCAGTATTTT.

The J gene is TRBJ1-1, the V gene TRBV19; tentative D call: TRBD1 (6 bases). V was trimmed by 6 bases and J by 4 bases, leaving 18 bases between them. CDR1 and CDR2 from the germline V gene are LNHDA and SQIVND (reference sequence). This CDR3 comprises 15 residues. The CDR3 loop is CASSQRQGSGTEAFF. Here the CDR3 DNA reads TGTGCCAGTAGCCAACGGCAGGGGTCGGGCACTGAAGCTTTCTTT.

As for this clone: Germline and junction disagree at one end, which may indicate a read error. The J gene is TRBJ1-5, the V gene TRBV18, with D possibly matching TRBD1 (5 bases). The V gene's germline CDR1 is KGHSH and CDR2 LQKENI. This CDR3 has 16 amino acids. CDR3 residues: CASSPSGGDSDQPQHF. CDR3 DNA: TGTGCCAGCTCACCGTCGGGGGGAGATAGCGATCAGCCCCAGCATTTT.

V gene TRBV11-3 combines with J gene TRBJ1-1; 10 bases map to TRBD1. Trimming took 5 bases from V and 4 from J; bases not matched to a gene: 7. The CDR3 sequence is 15 residues long. Germline V lookup: CDR1 SGHNT, CDR2 YENEEA. CDR3 protein: CASSKGQGGSTEAFF. The CDR3 bases are TGTGCCAGCAGCAAAGGACAGGGGGGATCCACTGAAGCTTTCTTT.

The rearrangement uses TRBV5-1 and TRBJ2-3; D may be TRBD2 (5 bases). The germline CDR1 and CDR2 sequences are SGHRS and YFSETQ. Trimming removed 3 bases from V and 6 bases from J, with 20 bases in between. The CDR3 has 16 amino acids. CDR3 sequence (DNA): TGCGCCAGCAGCTGGAGGAGCGGAAGCCAGAGGGATACGCAGTATTTT. Protein sequence: CASSWRSGSQRDTQYF.

The chain combines TRBV2 with TRBJ1-1; D is uncertain. This CDR3 has 13 residues. Trimming took off 4 bases at V and 1 base at J, with 7 bases between the two ends. The germline V gene encodes CDR1 SNHLY and CDR2 FYNNEI. CDR3 residues: CASSGTTNTEAFF. CDR3 DNA: TGTGCCAGCAGTGGCACAACGAACACTGAAGCTTTCTTT.

The chain employs TRBV28 and TRBJ1-2, with D unresolved. The germline V gene has CDR1 MDHEN and CDR2 SYDVKM. CDR3 length: 15 residues. V gave up 2 bases and J gave up 3 bases, with 13 bases separating them. The CDR3 sequence: CASSLPHGGDYGYTF. In DNA, the CDR3 is TGTGCCAGCAGTTTACCGCACGGAGGAGACTATGGCTACACCTTC.